The entry below describes one TCR beta chain. The antigen is unknown. Germline and junction disagree at one end, which may indicate a read error. The primer mix had 60 Vbeta and 13 Jbeta primers. The data were produced by immunoSEQ multiplex PCR, yet TCRdb's version contains in-frame clones alone and is incomplete. The repertoire has 85,000 to 90,000 clones, around 74% of them found once; the top ten carry over 9.5%. The entry originates in a study of cytomegalovirus exposure and HLA in healthy donors. General observations from the study: An analysis was carried out at a later point. It showed that HLA-associated TCR beta chains were more clonally expanded than equally common non-associated chains.

Sequences were obtained from PBMCs. The receptor was isolated from a man aged 25-45 years in good health and CMV-seropositive.

The CDR3 DNA reads as TGTTCCAGCAGCTTAGATACGAATCAGGGTTTCTATGGCTACACCTTC. Amino acid sequence: CSSSLDTNQGFYGYTF. The chain couples TRBV7-9 to TRBJ1-2, with a possible D match to TRBD1 (5 bases). This CDR3 is built from 16 residues. Germline CDR1 reads SEHNR; CDR2 reads FQNEAQ (reference sequence). The full variable domain, in which reference TRBV7-9 and TRBJ1-2 provide the parts outside the CDR3, is DTGVSQNPRHKITKRGQNVTFRCDPISEHNRLYWYRQTLGQGPEFLTYFQNEAQLEKSRLLSDRFSAERPKGSFSTLEIQRTEQGDSAMYLCSSSLDTNQGFYGYTFGSGTRLTVV.